These T cell receptor beta chains were read from a single sample in a study of control samples from healthy donors and cancer patients. Sequencing used immunoSEQ multiplex PCR; TCRdb keeps in-frame clones, though not all of them. Among around 99,000 clones listed, 90% were seen once. The sample comprised blood. All receptors derive from a human donor in good health. The donor label of this sample is uncertain. CDR3s include the opening cysteine and the closing phenylalanine or tryptophan. A D gene is named only where the DNA matches it firmly. Size is stated for part of the rows, as once, few or many counts, or as a class when the clone is expanded.

clone_size,j_call,d_call,v_call,cdr3_aa,cdr3_nt
NA,TRBJ2-2,TRBD2,TRBV7-3,CASSLMRAGVTGELFF,TGTGCCAGCAGCTTAATGAGGGCGGGGGTCACCGGGGAGCTGTTTTTT
once,TRBJ1-2,NA,TRBV12-3/TRBV12-4,CASGHADSKGYTF,TGTGCCAGCGGCCACGCCGACAGTAAGGGCTACACCTTC
NA,TRBJ2-7,NA,TRBV9,CASSVEVLGYEQYF,TGTGCCAGCAGCGTAGAAGTGCTCGGGTACGAGCAGTACTTC
NA,TRBJ1-2,NA,TRBV9,CASTVTDRVSGYTF,TGTGCCAGCACCGTTACTGACCGCGTCTCTGGCTACACCTTC
NA,TRBJ2-5,NA,TRBV6-6,CASSYSQGLEETQYF,TGTGCCAGCAGTTACTCTCAGGGGCTGGAAGAGACCCAGTACTTC
NA,TRBJ1-3,NA,TRBV12-3/TRBV12-4,CASSLPSAIYF,TGTGCCAGCAGTTTACCGAGTGCCATATATTTT
NA,TRBJ2-3,TRBD2,TRBV18,CASSASGGADTQYF,TGTGCCAGCTCAGCTAGCGGGGGCGCAGATACGCAGTATTTT
NA,TRBJ2-3,NA,TRBV27,CASSSLKADTQYF,TGTGCCAGCAGTTCCCTTAAGGCAGATACGCAGTATTTT
NA,TRBJ1-2,NA,TRBV3-1/TRBV3-2,CASSQDLGYGYTF,TGTGCCAGCAGCCAAGATCTGGGCTATGGCTACACCTTC
once,TRBJ2-3,TRBD1,TRBV18,CASSPPRSGTGSTDTQYF,TGTGCCAGCTCACCACCCCGAAGCGGGACAGGGTCAACAGATACGCAGTATTTT
NA,TRBJ2-1,TRBD1,TRBV2,CASKGGQGSYNEQFF,TGTGCCAGCAAGGGGGGACAGGGCTCATACAATGAGCAGTTCTTC
NA,TRBJ1-1,NA,TRBV29-1,CSADMDTEAFF,TGCAGCGCCGACATGGACACTGAAGCTTTCTTT
NA,TRBJ2-7,TRBD2,TRBV7-9,CASSPGGHFYEQYF,TGTGCCAGCAGCCCGGGGGGTCATTTCTACGAGCAGTACTTC
NA,TRBJ1-5,NA,TRBV30,CAWSVENQPQHF,TGTGCCTGGAGTGTAGAAAATCAGCCCCAGCATTTT
NA,TRBJ1-1,NA,TRBV19,CASSPRGRDTEAFF,TGTGCCAGTAGTCCCCGTGGTCGGGACACTGAAGCTTTCTTT
NA,TRBJ2-1,TRBD2,TRBV7-2,CASRSGGPAYNEQFF,TGTGCCAGCAGGTCGGGGGGGCCCGCCTACAATGAGCAGTTCTTC
NA,TRBJ1-5,NA,TRBV30,CAWSDSYQKPQHF,TGTGCCTGGTCCGACAGCTACCAGAAGCCCCAGCATTTT
NA,TRBJ2-1,NA,TRBV10-3,CAISEYSRREQFF,TGTGCCATCAGTGAGTACTCACGTCGTGAGCAGTTCTTC
NA,TRBJ2-1,NA,TRBV18,CASSYNRVQNEQFF,TGTGCCAGCTCATACAACAGGGTTCAGAATGAGCAGTTCTTC
NA,TRBJ1-1,NA,TRBV14,CASSQDLASRAFF,TGTGCCAGCAGCCAAGATTTGGCATCAAGGGCTTTCTTT
few,TRBJ1-5,NA,TRBV19,CASSTGRAQGQPQHF,TGTGCCAGTAGTACTGGACGGGCGCAAGGGCAGCCCCAGCATTTT
NA,TRBJ1-2,NA,TRBV20-1,CSASGGGYTF,TGCAGTGCTAGCGGGGGAGGCTACACCTTC
NA,TRBJ1-1,TRBD1,TRBV5-6,CASSFTGGTEAFF,TGTGCCAGCAGCTTCACAGGGGGCACTGAAGCTTTCTTT
NA,TRBJ2-4,NA,TRBV12-3/TRBV12-4,CASSLGPRAPWYF,TGTGCCAGCAGTTTGGGCCCGCGGGCCCCGTGGTACTTC
NA,TRBJ1-2,NA,TRBV30,CALDPQGGNGYTF,TGTGCCTTAGACCCCCAGGGCGGCAATGGCTACACCTTC
NA,TRBJ1-2,NA,TRBV5-4,CASSYPGDYGYTF,TGTGCCAGCAGCTATCCGGGGGACTATGGCTACACCTTC
NA,TRBJ1-3,TRBD1,TRBV3-1/TRBV3-2,CASSLVGQGAFGNTIYF,TGTGCCAGCAGCCTAGTAGGACAGGGGGCGTTTGGAAACACCATATATTTT
NA,TRBJ1-5,NA,TRBV5-1,CASSLDFGGNQPQHF,TGCGCCAGCAGCTTGGATTTCGGAGGAAATCAGCCCCAGCATTTT
NA,TRBJ1-4,TRBD1,TRBV5-5,CASSGPGQGNEKLFF,TGTGCCAGCAGCGGACCGGGACAGGGAAATGAAAAACTGTTTTTT
NA,TRBJ2-2,TRBD1,TRBV7-3,CASSYDRAPTGELFF,TGTGCCAGCAGTTATGACAGGGCCCCCACCGGGGAGCTGTTTTTT
NA,TRBJ1-4,NA,TRBV19,CASRYGPNEKLFF,TGTGCCAGTAGATACGGACCTAATGAAAAACTGTTTTTT
NA,TRBJ1-1,NA,TRBV18,CASSPREKRGATEAFF,TGTGCCAGCTCACCGCGGGAGAAGAGAGGGGCCACTGAAGCTTTCTTT
once,TRBJ1-1,NA,TRBV13,CASSLVRGGEAFF,TGTGCCAGCAGCTTAGTTCGAGGGGGTGAAGCTTTCTTT
NA,TRBJ1-2,NA,TRBV12-3/TRBV12-4,CASMGGDGYTF,TGTGCCAGCATGGGGGGGGATGGCTACACCTTC
NA,TRBJ2-2,NA,TRBV5-4,CASSLDSITGELFF,TGTGCCAGCAGCCTGGACAGCATCACCGGGGAGCTGTTTTTT
NA,TRBJ1-1,TRBD1,TRBV24-1,CATSESGARGGTEAFF,TGTGCCACCAGTGAATCGGGGGCCAGGGGGGGCACTGAAGCTTTCTTT
NA,TRBJ1-5,TRBD1,TRBV2,CASRDREHQPQHF,TGTGCCAGCAGGGACAGGGAACATCAGCCCCAGCATTTT
NA,TRBJ1-6,NA,TRBV6-5,CASKGSSNSPLHF,TGTGCCAGCAAGGGGTCGTCTAATTCACCCCTCCACTTT
once,TRBJ1-5,NA,TRBV10-1,CASSDNNQPQHF,TGCGCCAGCAGTGACAACAATCAGCCCCAGCATTTT
NA,TRBJ2-7,NA,TRBV27,CASSPIGLTSYEQYF,TGTGCCAGCAGCCCGATAGGCCTAACCTCCTACGAGCAGTACTTC
NA,TRBJ1-1,NA,TRBV6-5,CASRGGMNTEAFF,TGTGCCAGCAGAGGAGGAATGAACACTGAAGCTTTCTTT
NA,TRBJ1-2,NA,TRBV27,CASSLTISQGYTF,TGTGCCAGCAGTTTGACAATAAGTCAGGGCTACACCTTC
NA,TRBJ1-1,NA,TRBV20-1,CSAHREPEAFF,TGCAGTGCGCACAGGGAACCTGAAGCTTTCTTT
NA,TRBJ1-5,NA,TRBV19,CASSWGRVDQPQHF,TGTGCCAGTAGCTGGGGGAGGGTAGATCAGCCCCAGCATTTT
NA,TRBJ2-7,TRBD1,TRBV7-6,CASSPDRAQNEQYF,TGTGCCAGCAGCCCGGACAGGGCCCAAAACGAGCAGTACTTC
once,TRBJ1-4,TRBD1,TRBV5-1,CASSGGTALEKLFF,TGCGCCAGCAGCGGCGGGACAGCTTTAGAAAAACTGTTTTTT
NA,TRBJ2-1,NA,TRBV7-3,CASSLGGRNNEQFF,TGTGCCAGCAGCCTTGGGGGACGGAACAATGAGCAGTTCTTC
NA,TRBJ1-1,NA,TRBV3-1/TRBV3-2,CASSRLLGTEAFF,TGTGCCAGCAGCCGCCTCCTGGGCACTGAAGCTTTCTTT
NA,TRBJ2-7,TRBD2,TRBV6-1,CASSDPSGGEYEQYF,TGTGCCAGTAGTGACCCTAGCGGGGGGGAATACGAGCAGTACTTC
NA,TRBJ2-5,TRBD1,TRBV3-1/TRBV3-2,CASSQATGGRETQYF,TGTGCCAGCAGCCAAGCAACAGGGGGCCGGGAGACCCAGTACTTC
NA,TRBJ1-6,NA,TRBV11-2,CASSLRQLSSYNSPLHF,TGTGCCAGCAGCTTAAGGCAGCTCAGCTCCTATAATTCACCCCTCCACTTT